The TCR beta chain described here comes from a study of OX40 agonist ivuxolimab in advanced cancers. Describing the broader study: The costimulatory receptor OX40 (CD134) was targeted by ivuxolimab, a fully human IgG2 agonistic monoclonal antibody. Among the roughly 52 dose-escalation patients, around 19 had hepatocellular carcinoma, 15 melanoma, 9 renal cell carcinoma and 9 head and neck cancer. Partial responses were achieved by three dose-escalation patients, of whom one had hepatocellular carcinoma and two had cutaneous melanoma. A male proportion of roughly 80% and a mean age of roughly 58 years, ranging from about 20 to 85, were recorded for the dose-escalation cohort. Intravenous ivuxolimab was administered to patients every 2 weeks at six dose levels: 0.01, 0.1, 0.3, 1.5, 3 and 10 mg/kg. Prior anti-PD-1, anti-PD-L1 or anti-CTLA-4 therapy was permitted, and 40% of dose-escalation patients had received checkpoint inhibitors. The paper reports the monotherapy dose-escalation portion (N = 52 patients) of the phase I ivuxolimab trial. The purpose of peripheral TCRbeta sequencing was to test whether ivuxolimab changed TCR sequence diversity and led to clonal T-cell expansion. General conclusions and limits of the study: In the 0.1-3.0 mg/kg groups, partial responders had among the lowest normalized peripheral clonal expansion, particularly in CD8+ T cells. Clonal expansion of both CD4+ and CD8+ blood T cells was observed from baseline to week 6 at doses 0.1 to 3.0 mg/kg. After ivuxolimab, expanded clones were on average more numerous among CD8+ T cells than among CD4+ T cells. The antigen specificity of the clonally expanded peripheral T cells was not determined. Low levels of normalized T-cell clonal expansion were also seen in some patients who did not respond.

Patients with autoimmune disease history or receiving systemic immunosuppression were excluded from the trial. Peripheral blood for TCR sequencing was drawn from every dose cohort at baseline, at cycle 4 day 1 and at cycle 7 day 1. The samples were taken from a phase I, first-in-human, multicenter, open-label dose-escalation trial of ivuxolimab. Adults with locally advanced or metastatic melanoma, renal cell carcinoma, hepatocellular carcinoma or head and neck squamous cell carcinoma were enrolled in the trial. Before TCR sequencing, CD4+ and CD8+ T cells were separately sorted from peripheral blood. V and J are truncated by 6 bases and 1 base respectively, leaving an intervening sequence of 10 bases. Including cysteine and phenylalanine, the CDR3 has 13 amino acids. Of the read, only the CDR3 DNA is kept; its 39 bases are in frame from base 1. CDR1 and CDR2, looked up from the germline V gene, are SGHDT and YYEEEE.

With respect to this clone: The antigen this receptor binds is unknown. One base away there is no much larger clone; base qualities are not given.

For sequencing of the TCRbeta CDR3 region, genomic DNA was extracted from the sorted cells. The immunoSEQ Assay was used to sequence the TCRbeta CDR3 regions. This immuneACCESS table, as held by TCRdb, lists in-frame sequences with V and J called but not all clones. Of the missing ones, under half trace to an unresolved V gene in checked studies; the others have no known cause. Within this sample are more than 80,000 clones, with more than 70% of them counted one time only. The ten largest clones represent 0.65% to 0.9% of the sample. Material: CD4+ or CD8+ T cells sorted from blood, obtained in a trial of the OX40 agonist ivuxolimab. This TCR was sampled from an adult with an advanced solid tumor such as melanoma, head and neck, liver or kidney cancer. The V and J segments used are TRBV5-6 and TRBJ1-1, with no confident D gene call. The DNA reads as follows: TGTGCCAGCAACCGTTACAGGAACACTGAAGCTTTCTTT. Its translation reads: CASNRYRNTEAFF.